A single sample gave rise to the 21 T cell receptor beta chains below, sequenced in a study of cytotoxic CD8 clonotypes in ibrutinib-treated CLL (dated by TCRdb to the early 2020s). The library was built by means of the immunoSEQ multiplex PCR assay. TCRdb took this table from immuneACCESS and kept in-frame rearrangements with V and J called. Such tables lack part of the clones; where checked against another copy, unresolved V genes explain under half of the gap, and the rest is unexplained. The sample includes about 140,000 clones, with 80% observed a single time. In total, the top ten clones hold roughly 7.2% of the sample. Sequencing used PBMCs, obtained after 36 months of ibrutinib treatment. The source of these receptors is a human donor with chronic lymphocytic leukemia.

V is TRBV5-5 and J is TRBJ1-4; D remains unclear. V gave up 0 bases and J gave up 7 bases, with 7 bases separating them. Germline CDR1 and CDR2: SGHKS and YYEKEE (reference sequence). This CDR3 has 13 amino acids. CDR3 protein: CASSLAGSEKLFF. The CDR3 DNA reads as TGTGCCAGCAGCTTGGCCGGGAGTGAAAAACTGTTTTTT.

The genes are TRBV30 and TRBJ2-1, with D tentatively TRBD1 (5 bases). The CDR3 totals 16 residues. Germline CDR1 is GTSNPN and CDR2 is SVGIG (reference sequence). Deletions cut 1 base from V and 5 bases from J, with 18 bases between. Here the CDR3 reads CAWSGLRVGRDNEQFF. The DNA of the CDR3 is TGTGCCTGGAGTGGACTCCGGGTGGGCAGGGACAATGAGCAGTTCTTC.

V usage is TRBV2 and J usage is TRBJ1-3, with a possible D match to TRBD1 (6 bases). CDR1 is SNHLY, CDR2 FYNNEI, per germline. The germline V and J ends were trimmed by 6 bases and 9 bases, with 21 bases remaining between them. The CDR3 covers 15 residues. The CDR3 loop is CASSEGSGVMGTIYF. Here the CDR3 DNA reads TGTGCCAGCAGCGAGGGGTCAGGGGTGATGGGCACCATATATTTT.

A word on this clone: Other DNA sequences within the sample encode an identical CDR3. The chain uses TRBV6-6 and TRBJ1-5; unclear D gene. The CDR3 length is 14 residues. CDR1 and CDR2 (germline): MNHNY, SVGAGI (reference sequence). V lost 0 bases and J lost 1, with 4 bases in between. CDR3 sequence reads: CASSYSNSNQPQHF. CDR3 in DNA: TGTGCCAGCAGTTACTCGAACAGCAATCAGCCCCAGCATTTT.

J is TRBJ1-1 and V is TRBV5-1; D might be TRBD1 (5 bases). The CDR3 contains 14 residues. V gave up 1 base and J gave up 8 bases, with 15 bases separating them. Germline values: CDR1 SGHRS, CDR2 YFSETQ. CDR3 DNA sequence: TGCGCCAGCAGCTTGACCGGGACGGAGGAGGAAGCTTTCTTT. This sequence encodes CASSLTGTEEEAFF.

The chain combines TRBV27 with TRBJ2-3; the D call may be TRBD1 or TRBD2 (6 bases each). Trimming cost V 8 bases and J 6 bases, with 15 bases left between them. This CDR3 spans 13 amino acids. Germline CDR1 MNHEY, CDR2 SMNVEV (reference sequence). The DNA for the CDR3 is TGTGCCAGCGGCCGGTGGGGGGCTGATACGCAGTATTTT. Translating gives CASGRWGADTQYF.

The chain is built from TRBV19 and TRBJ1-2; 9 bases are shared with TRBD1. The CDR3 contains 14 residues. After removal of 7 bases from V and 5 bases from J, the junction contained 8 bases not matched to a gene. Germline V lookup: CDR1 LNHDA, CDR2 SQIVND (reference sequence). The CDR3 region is CASIHTGGPYGYTF. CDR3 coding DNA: TGTGCCAGTATTCACACAGGGGGCCCTTATGGCTACACCTTC.

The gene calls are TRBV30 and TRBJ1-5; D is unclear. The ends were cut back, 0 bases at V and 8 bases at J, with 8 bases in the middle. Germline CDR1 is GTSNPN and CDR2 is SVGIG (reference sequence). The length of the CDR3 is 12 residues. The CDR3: CAWSVLAKPQHF. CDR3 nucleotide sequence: TGTGCCTGGAGTGTACTCGCCAAGCCCCAGCATTTT.

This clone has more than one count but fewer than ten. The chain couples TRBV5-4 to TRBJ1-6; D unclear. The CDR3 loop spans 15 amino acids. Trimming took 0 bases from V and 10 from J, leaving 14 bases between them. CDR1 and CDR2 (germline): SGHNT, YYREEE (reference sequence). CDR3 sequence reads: CASSLALGRESPLHF. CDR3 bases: TGTGCCAGCAGCTTGGCCCTTGGGCGAGAATCACCCCTCCACTTT.

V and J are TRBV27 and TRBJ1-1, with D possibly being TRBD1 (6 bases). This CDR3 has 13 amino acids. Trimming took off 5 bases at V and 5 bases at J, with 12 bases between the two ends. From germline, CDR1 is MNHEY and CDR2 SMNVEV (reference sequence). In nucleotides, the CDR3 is TGTGCCAGCAGTATACAGGGAGGGACTGAAGCTTTCTTT. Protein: CASSIQGGTEAFF.

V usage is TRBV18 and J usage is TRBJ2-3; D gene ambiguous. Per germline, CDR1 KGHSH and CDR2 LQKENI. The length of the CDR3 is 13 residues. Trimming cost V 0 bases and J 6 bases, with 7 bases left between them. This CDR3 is CASSPPTLDTQYF. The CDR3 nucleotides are TGTGCCAGCTCACCACCGACACTTGATACGCAGTATTTT.

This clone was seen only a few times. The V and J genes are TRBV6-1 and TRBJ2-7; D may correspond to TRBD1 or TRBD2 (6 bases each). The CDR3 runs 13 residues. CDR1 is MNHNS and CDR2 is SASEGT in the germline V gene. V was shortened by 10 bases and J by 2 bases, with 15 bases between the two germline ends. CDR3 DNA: TGTGCCACCGAGGGAGGACAGACCTACGAGCAGTACTTC. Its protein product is CATEGGQTYEQYF.

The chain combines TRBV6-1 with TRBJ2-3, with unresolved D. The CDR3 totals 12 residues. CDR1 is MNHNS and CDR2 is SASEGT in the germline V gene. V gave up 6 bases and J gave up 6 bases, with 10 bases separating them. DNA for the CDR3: TGTGCCAGCAGCCTGGGTGTTGATACGCAGTATTTT. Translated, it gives CASSLGVDTQYF.

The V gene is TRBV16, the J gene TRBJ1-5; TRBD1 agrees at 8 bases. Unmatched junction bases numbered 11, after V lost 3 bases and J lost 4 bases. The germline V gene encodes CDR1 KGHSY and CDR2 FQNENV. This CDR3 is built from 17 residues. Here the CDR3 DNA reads TGTGCCAGCAGCCATTCAACTTCGGACAGGGATAATCAGCCCCAGCATTTT. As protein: CASSHSTSDRDNQPQHF.

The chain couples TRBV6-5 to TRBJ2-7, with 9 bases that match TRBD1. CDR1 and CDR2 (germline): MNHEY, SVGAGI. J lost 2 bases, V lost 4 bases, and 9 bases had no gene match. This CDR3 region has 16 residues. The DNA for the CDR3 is TGTGCCAGCAGTTCGGCCCCTTGGGACAGGGCCTACGAGCAGTACTTC. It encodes CASSSAPWDRAYEQYF.

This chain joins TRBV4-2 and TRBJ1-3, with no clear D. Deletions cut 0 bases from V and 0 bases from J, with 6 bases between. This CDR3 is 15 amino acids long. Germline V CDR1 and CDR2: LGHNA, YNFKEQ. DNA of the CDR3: TGTGCCAGCAGCCAAGATCCGGCCTCTGGAAACACCATATATTTT. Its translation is CASSQDPASGNTIYF.

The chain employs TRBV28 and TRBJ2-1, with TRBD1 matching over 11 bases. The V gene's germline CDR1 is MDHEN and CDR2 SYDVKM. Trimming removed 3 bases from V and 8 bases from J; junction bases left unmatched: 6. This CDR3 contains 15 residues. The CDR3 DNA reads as TGTGCCAGCAGTTTTGGTGGACAGGGGGCCGATGAGCAGTTCTTC. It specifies CASSFGGQGADEQFF. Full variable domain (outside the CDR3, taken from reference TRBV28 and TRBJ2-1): DVKVTQSSRYLVKRTGEKVFLECVQDMDHENMFWYRQDPGLGLRLIYFSYDVKMKEKGDIPEGYSVSREKKERFSLILESASTNQTSMYLCASSFGGQGADEQFFGPGTRLTVL.

The CDR3 nucleotides are TGTGCCAGCAGCTCGCAGGGACAGCCGCATTTT. Its protein is CASSSQGQPHF. V gene TRBV7-9 combines with J gene TRBJ1-5; 7 positions match TRBD1. The V gene end was trimmed by 4 bases and the J gene end by 15 bases; junction bases not matched to a gene: 6. Germline assignment: CDR1 SEHNR and CDR2 FQNEAQ (reference sequence). This CDR3 contains 11 residues.

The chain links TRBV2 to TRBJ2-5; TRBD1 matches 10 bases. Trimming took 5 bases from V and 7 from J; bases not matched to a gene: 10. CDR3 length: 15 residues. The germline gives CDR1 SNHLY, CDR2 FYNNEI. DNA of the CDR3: TGTGCCAGCAGTACTCCGGGACAGGGGTGGGGGACCCAGTACTTC. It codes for CASSTPGQGWGTQYF.

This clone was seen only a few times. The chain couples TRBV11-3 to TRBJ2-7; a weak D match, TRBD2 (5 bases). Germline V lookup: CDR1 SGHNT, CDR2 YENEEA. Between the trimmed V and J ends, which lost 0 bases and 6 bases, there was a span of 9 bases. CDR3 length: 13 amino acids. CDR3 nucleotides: TGTGCCAGCAGCTTAGATGGAGGTCCCGAGCAGTACTTC. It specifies CASSLDGGPEQYF.

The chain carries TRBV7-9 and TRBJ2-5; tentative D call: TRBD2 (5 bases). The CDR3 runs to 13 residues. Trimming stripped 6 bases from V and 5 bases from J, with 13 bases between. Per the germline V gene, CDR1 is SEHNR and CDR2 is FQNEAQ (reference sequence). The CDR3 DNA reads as TGTGCCAGCAGAGCCCGACTAAGGGAGACCCAGTACTTC. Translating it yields CASRARLRETQYF. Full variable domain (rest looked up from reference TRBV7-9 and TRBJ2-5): DTGVSQNPRHKITKRGQNVTFRCDPISEHNRLYWYRQTLGQGPEFLTYFQNEAQLEKSRLLSDRFSAERPKGSFSTLEIQRTEQGDSAMYLCASRARLRETQYFGPGTRLLVL.